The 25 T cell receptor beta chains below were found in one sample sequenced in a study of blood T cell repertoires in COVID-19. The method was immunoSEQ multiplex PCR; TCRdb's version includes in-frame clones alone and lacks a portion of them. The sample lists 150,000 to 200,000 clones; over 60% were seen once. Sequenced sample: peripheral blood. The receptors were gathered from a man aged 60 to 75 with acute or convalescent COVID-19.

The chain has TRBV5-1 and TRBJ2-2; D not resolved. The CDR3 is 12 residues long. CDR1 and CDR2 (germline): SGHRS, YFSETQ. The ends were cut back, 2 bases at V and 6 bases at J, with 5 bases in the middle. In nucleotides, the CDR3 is TGCGCCAGCAGCTTCGCGGCCGGGGAGCTGTTTTTT. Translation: CASSFAAGELFF.

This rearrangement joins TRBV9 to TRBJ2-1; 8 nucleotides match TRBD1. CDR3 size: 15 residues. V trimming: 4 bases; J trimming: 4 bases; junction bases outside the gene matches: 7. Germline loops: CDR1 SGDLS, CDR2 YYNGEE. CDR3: CASSSGQGRYNEQFF. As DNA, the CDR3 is TGTGCCAGCAGCTCCGGACAGGGTCGGTACAATGAGCAGTTCTTC.

The CDR3 sequence: CATSDLQPSGVTGELFF. The CDR3 DNA reads as TGTGCCACCAGTGATTTGCAGCCTAGCGGTGTTACCGGGGAGCTGTTTTTT. The rearrangement uses TRBV24-1 and TRBJ2-2; 7 positions match TRBD2. This CDR3 contains 17 residues. The trim removed 0 bases at V and 5 bases at J, leaving 8 bases unmatched. In germline, CDR1 is KGHDR, CDR2 SFDVKD.

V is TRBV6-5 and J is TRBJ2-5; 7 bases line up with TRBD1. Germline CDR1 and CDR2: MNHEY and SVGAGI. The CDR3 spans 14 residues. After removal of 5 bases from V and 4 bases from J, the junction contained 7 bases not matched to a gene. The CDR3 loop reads CASSQTGAGETQYF. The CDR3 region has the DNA TGTGCCAGCAGTCAAACAGGGGCCGGAGAGACCCAGTACTTC.

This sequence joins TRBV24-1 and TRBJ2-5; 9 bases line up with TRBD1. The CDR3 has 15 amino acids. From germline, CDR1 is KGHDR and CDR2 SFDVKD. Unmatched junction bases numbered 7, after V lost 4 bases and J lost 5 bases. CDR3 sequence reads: CATSDLRQGDETQYF. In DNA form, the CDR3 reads TGTGCCACCAGTGACCTCCGACAGGGGGACGAGACCCAGTACTTC.

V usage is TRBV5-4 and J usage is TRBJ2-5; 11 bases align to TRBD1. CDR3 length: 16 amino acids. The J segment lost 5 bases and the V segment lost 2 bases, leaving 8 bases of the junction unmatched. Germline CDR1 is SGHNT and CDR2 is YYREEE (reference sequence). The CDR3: CASSLEWTGGEETQYF. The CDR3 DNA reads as TGTGCCAGCAGCTTAGAATGGACAGGGGGCGAGGAGACCCAGTACTTC. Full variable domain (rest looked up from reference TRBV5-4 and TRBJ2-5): ETGVTQSPTHLIKTRGQQVTLRCSSQSGHNTVSWYQQALGQGPQFIFQYYREEENGRGNFPPRFSGLQFPNYSSELNVNALELDDSALYLCASSLEWTGGEETQYFGPGTRLLVL.

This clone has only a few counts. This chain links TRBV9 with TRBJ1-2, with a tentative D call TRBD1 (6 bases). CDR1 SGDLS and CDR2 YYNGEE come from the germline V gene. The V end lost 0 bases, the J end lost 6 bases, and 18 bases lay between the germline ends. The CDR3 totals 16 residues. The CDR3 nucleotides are TGTGCCAGCAGCGTAGCTACATGGGGGGGCGCAGATGGCTACACCTTC. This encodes CASSVATWGGADGYTF.

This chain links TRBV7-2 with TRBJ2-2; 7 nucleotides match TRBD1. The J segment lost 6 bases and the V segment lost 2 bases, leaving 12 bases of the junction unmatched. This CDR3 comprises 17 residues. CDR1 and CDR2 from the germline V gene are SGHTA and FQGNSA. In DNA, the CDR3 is TGTGCCAGCAGCTTACTCCCAGGGGGTAGTTTCCCCGGGGAGCTGTTTTTT. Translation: CASSLLPGGSFPGELFF.

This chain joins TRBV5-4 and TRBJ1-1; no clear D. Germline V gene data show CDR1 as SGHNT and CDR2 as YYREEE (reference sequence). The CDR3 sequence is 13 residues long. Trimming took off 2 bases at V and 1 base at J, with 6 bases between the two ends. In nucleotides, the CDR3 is TGTGCCAGCAGCTTTACGGGGAACACTGAAGCTTTCTTT. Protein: CASSFTGNTEAFF.

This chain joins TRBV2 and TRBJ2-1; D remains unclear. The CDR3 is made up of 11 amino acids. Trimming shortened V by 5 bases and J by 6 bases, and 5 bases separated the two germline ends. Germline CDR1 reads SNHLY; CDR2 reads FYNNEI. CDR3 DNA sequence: TGTGCCAGCAGTATCCTCAATGAGCAGTTCTTC. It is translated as CASSILNEQFF.

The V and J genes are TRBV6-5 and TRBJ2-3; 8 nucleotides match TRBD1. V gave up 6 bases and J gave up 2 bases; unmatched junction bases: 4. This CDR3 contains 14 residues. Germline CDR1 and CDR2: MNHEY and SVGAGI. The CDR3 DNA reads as TGTGCCAGCAGAGACAGGGGATTCACAGATACGCAGTATTTT. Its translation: CASRDRGFTDTQYF.

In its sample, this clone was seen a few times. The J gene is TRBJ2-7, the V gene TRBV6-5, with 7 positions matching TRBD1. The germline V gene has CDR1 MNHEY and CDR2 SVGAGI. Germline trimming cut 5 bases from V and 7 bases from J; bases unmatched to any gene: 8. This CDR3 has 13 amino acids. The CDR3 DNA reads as TGTGCCAGCAGTCTGACAGGGTCAGGGGAGCAGTACTTC. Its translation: CASSLTGSGEQYF.

The CDR3 spells CASIGTGGGNEQFF. CDR3 DNA sequence: TGTGCCAGTATTGGGACAGGGGGTGGGAATGAGCAGTTCTTC. The chain uses TRBV19 and TRBJ2-1; 11 bases are a match to TRBD1. Germline V gene lookup returns CDR1 LNHDA and CDR2 SQIVND (reference sequence). The CDR3 runs 14 residues. The junction had 6 bases not matched to a gene; V was cut back by 7 bases and J by 7 bases.

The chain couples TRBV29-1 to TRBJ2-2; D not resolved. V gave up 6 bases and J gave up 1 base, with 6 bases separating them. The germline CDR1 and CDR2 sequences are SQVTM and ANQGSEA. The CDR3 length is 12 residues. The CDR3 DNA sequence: TGCAGCGTAGCAGGGAACACCGGGGAGCTGTTTTTT. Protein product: CSVAGNTGELFF.

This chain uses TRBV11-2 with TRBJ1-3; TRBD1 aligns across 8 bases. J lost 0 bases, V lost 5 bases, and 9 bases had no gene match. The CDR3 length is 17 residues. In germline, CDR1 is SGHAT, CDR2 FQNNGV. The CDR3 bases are TGTGCCAGCAGCATTCGCAGGGGGCAAACCTCTGGAAACACCATATATTTT. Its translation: CASSIRRGQTSGNTIYF.

CDR3 nucleotides: TGTGCCAGCAGCCCCCAGGGGGGCTCCTACAATGAGCAGTTCTTC. Protein: CASSPQGGSYNEQFF. The chain employs TRBV7-3 and TRBJ2-1, with D perhaps matching TRBD1 (7 bases). V lost 5 bases and J lost 0, with 11 bases in between. There are 15 residues in the CDR3. CDR1 is SGHTA, CDR2 FQGTGA, per germline.

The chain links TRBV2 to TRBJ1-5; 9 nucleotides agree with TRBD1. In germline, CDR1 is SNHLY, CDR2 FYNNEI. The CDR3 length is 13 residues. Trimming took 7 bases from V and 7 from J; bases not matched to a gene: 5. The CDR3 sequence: CASKGTGRQPQHF. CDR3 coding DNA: TGTGCCAGCAAGGGGACAGGGAGACAGCCCCAGCATTTT.

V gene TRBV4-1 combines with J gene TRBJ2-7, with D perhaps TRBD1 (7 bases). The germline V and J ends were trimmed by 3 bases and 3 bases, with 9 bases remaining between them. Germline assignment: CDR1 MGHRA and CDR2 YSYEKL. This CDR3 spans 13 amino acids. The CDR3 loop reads CASSHQGGYEQYF. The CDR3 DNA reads TGCGCCAGCAGCCACCAGGGGGGCTACGAGCAGTACTTC.

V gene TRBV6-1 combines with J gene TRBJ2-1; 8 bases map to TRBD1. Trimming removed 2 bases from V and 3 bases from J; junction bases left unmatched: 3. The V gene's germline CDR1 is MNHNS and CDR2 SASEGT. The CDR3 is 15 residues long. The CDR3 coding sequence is TGTGCCAGCAGTGAATTTGGACAGGGCTACAATGAGCAGTTCTTC. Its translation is CASSEFGQGYNEQFF.

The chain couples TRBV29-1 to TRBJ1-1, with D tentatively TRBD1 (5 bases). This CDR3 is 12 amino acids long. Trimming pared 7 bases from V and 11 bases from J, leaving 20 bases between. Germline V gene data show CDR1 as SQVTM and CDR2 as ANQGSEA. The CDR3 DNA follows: TGCAGCGCTTTTCGATCCAGGGAGGGGGCTTTCTTT. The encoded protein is CSAFRSREGAFF. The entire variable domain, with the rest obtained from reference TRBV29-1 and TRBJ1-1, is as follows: SAVISQKPSRDICQRGTSLTIQCQVDSQVTMMFWYRQQPGQSLTLIATANQGSEATYESGFVIDKFPISRPNLTFSTLTVSNMSPEDSSIYLCSAFRSREGAFFGQGTRLTVV.

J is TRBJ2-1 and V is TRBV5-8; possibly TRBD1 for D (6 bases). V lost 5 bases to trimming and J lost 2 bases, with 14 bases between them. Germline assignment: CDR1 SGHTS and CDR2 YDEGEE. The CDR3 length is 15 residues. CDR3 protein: CASRLRGIPYNEQFF. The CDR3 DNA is TGTGCCAGCAGGCTGAGGGGGATCCCCTACAATGAGCAGTTCTTC.

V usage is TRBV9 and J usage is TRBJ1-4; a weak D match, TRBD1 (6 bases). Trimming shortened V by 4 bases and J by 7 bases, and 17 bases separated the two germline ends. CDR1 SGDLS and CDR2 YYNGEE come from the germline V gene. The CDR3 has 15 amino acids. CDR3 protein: CASSFTGGGGEKLFF. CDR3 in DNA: TGTGCCAGCAGCTTCACTGGGGGCGGGGGTGAAAAACTGTTTTTT.

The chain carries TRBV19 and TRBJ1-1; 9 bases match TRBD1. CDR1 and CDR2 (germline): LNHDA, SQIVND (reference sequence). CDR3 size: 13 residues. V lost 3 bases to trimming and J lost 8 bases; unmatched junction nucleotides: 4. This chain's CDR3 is CASSIQQGAEAFF. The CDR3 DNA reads TGTGCCAGTAGTATTCAACAGGGGGCGGAAGCTTTCTTT.

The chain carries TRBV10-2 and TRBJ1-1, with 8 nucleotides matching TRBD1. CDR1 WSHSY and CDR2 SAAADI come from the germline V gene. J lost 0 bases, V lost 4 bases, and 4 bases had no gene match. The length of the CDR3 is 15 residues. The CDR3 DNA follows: TGCGCCAGCAGTGTTGACAGGGGATTGAACACTGAAGCTTTCTTT. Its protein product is CASSVDRGLNTEAFF.

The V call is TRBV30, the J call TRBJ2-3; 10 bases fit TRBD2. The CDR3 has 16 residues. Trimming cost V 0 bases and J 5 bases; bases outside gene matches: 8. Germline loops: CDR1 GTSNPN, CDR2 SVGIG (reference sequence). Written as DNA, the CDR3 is TGTGCCTGGAGTGTAGGGAGCGGGGGGGCCAAAGATACGCAGTATTTT. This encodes CAWSVGSGGAKDTQYF.